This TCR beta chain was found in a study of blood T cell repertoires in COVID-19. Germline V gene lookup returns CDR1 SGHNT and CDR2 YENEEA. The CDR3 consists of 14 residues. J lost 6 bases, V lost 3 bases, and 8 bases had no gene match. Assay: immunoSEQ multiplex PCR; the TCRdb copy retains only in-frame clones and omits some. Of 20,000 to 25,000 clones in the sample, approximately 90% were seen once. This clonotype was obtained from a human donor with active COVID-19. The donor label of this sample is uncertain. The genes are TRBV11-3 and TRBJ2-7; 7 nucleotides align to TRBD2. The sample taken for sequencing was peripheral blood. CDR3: CASSFKREEFEQYF. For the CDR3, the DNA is TGTGCCAGCAGCTTCAAGCGGGAAGAGTTCGAGCAGTACTTC.